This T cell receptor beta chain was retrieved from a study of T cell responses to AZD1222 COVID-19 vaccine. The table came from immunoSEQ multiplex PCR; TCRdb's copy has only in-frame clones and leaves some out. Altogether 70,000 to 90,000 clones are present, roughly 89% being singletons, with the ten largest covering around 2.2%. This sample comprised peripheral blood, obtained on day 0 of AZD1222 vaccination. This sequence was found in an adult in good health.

The CDR3 is CASSYTGQNGYTF. In DNA, the CDR3 is TGTGCCAGCAGTTACACAGGGCAAAATGGCTACACCTTC. The chain has TRBV6-5 and TRBJ1-2; D is possibly TRBD1 (6 bases). Between the trimmed V and J ends, which lost 2 bases and 6 bases, there was a span of 10 bases. This CDR3 spans 13 amino acids. Germline V gives CDR1 MNHEY, CDR2 SVGAGI.